The present entry profiles one T cell receptor beta chain with its context. These data come from a study of blood T cell repertoires in COVID-19. Overall study context: The cDNA or gDNA used as material had been derived from T cells, B-cell-depleted T cells, or PBMCs.

V shed 3 bases and J 7 bases; nucleotides not matched to a gene: 5. CDR3 length: 15 amino acids. The germline V gene has CDR1 LNHDA and CDR2 SQIVND (reference sequence). Seattle cases were enrolled at active infection and followed longitudinally. Some clones are missing from TCRdb's copy, which holds only in-frame ones; the method was immunoSEQ multiplex PCR. The sample lists approximately 350,000 clones, 80% to 90% occurring once. The sequence came from a woman aged 50 to 60 with COVID-19, enrolled during active disease. The source material was peripheral blood. This sequence joins TRBV19 and TRBJ1-4; TRBD1 matches 10 bases. CDR3 region: CASSILTGGGEKLFF. As DNA, the CDR3 is TGTGCCAGTAGTATCTTGACAGGGGGCGGTGAAAAACTGTTTTTT.